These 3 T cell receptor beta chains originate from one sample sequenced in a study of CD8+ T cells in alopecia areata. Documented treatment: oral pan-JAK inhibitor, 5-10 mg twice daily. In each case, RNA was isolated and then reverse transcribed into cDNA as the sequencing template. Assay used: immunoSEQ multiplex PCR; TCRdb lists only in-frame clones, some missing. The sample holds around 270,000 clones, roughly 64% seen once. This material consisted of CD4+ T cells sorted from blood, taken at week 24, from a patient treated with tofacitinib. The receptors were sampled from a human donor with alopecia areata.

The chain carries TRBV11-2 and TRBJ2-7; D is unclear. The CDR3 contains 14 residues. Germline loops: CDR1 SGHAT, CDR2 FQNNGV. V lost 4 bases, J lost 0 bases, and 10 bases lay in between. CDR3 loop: CASSSDSISYEQYF. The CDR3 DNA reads TGTGCCAGCAGCTCCGACTCGATCTCCTACGAGCAGTACTTC.

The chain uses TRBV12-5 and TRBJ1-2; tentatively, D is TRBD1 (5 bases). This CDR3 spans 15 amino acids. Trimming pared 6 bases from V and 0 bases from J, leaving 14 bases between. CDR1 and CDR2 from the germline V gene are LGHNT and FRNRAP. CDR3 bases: TGTGCTAGTGGCCTTACAGGAAAAGCTAACTATGGCTACACCTTC. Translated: CASGLTGKANYGYTF.

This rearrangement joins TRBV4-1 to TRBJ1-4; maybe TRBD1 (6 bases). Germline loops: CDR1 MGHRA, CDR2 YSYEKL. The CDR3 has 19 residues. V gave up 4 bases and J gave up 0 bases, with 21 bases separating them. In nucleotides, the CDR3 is TGCGCCAGCAGCCCAGGGCCTTTACAGGGTACATCAACTAATGAAAAACTGTTTTTT. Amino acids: CASSPGPLQGTSTNEKLFF.